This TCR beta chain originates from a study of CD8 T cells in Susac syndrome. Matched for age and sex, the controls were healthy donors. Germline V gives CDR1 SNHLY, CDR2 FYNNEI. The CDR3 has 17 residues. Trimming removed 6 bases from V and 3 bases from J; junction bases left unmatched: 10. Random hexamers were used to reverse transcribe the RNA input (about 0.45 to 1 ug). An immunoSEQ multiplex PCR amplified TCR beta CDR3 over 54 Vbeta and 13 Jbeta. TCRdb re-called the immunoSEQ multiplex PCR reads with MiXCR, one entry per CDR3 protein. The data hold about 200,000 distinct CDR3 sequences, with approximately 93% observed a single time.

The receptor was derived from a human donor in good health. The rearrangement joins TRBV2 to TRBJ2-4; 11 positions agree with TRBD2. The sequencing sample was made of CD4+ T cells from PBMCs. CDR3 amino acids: CASSPRASGGLKNIQYF. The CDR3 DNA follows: TGTGCCAGCAGCCCGAGGGCTAGCGGGGGGCTCAAAAACATTCAGTACTTC.